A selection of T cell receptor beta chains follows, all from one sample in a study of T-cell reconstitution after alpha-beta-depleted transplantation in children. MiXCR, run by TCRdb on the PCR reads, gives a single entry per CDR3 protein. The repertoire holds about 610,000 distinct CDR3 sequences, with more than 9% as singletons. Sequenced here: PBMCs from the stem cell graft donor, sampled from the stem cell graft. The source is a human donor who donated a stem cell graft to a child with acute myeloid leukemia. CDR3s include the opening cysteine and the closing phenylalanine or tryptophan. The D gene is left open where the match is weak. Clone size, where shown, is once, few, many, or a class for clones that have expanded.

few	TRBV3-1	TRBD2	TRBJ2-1	CASSPPGLANNEQFF	TGTGCCAGCAGCCCACCGGGACTAGCGAACAATGAGCAGTTCTTC
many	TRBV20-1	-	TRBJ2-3	CSARDMRGSTDTQYF	TGCAGTGCTAGAGATATGCGCGGGTCCACAGATACGCAGTATTTT
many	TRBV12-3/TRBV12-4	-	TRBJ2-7	CASSRGQLGDEQYF	TGTGCCAGCAGCCGAGGACAGTTGGGGGACGAGCAGTACTTC
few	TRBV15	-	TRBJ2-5	CATSRDLKANQETQYF	TGTGCCACCAGCAGAGATTTAAAGGCAAACCAAGAGACCCAGTACTTC
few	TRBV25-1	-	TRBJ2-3	CASSDVGTTDTQYF	TGTGCCAGCAGTGATGTCGGGACGACAGATACGCAGTATTTT
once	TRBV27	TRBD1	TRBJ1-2	CASSVLTGRYGYTF	TGTGCCAGCAGTGTTCTGACAGGGCGCTATGGCTACACCTTC
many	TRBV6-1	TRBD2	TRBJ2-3	CASSRTSGKDTQYF	TGTGCCAGCAGTAGGACTAGCGGGAAAGATACGCAGTATTTT
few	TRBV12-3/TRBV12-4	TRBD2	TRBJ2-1	CASSLKRASGNNEQFF	TGTGCCAGCAGTTTAAAGAGAGCTAGCGGCAACAATGAGCAGTTCTTC
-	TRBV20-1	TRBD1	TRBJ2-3	CSDRVSTDTQYF	TGCAGCGACAGGGTCAGCACAGATACGCAGTATTTT
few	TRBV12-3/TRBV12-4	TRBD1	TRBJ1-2	CASSPRSAGGGYTF	TGTGCCAGCAGCCCTAGGTCAGCAGGGGGTGGCTACACCTTC
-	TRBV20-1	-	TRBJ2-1	CSARRTHHILYNEQFF	TGCAGTGCTAGAAGGACTCACCATATTCTCTACAATGAGCAGTTCTTC
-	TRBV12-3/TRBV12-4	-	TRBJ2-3	CASSLAGTPIDTQYF	TGTGCCAGCAGTCTAGCCGGGACCCCGATTGATACGCAGTATTTT
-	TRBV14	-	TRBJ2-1	CASSQVVDYNEQFF	TGTGCCAGCAGCCAAGTGGTTGACTACAATGAGCAGTTCTTC
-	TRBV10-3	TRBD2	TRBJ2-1	CAISLAVSSYNEQFF	TGTGCCATCTCCCTAGCGGTGAGCTCCTACAATGAGCAGTTCTTC
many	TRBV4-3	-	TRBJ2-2	CASSQVGLSNTGELFF	TGCGCCAGCAGCCAAGTGGGCCTTTCGAACACCGGGGAGCTGTTTTTT
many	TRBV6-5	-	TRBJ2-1	CASSYRELREQFF	TGTGCCAGCAGTTACCGCGAGTTAAGAGAGCAGTTCTTC
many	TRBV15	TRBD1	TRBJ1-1	CATSSRDRGLNLF	TGTGCCACCAGCAGCCGGGACAGGGGCCTGAACCTTTTT
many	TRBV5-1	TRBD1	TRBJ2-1	CASSPPAQGALSYNEQFF	TGCGCCAGCAGCCCCCCTGCACAGGGGGCCCTCTCCTACAATGAGCAGTTCTTC
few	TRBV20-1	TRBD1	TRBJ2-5	CSARTGEQETQYF	TGCAGTGCTAGAACAGGGGAACAAGAGACCCAGTACTTC
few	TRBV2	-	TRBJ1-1	CASRTTANTEAFF	TGTGCCAGCAGGACGACAGCGAACACTGAAGCTTTCTTT
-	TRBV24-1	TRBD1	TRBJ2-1	CATSDPGQGSYNEQFF	TGTGCCACCAGTGATCCGGGACAGGGGTCATACAATGAGCAGTTCTTC
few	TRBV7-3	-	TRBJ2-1	CASSSSGWYNEQFF	TGTGCCAGCAGCTCTTCCGGCTGGTACAATGAGCAGTTCTTC
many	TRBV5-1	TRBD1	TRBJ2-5	CASRYGAGQGQYF	TGCGCCAGCAGGTACGGCGCCGGACAGGGACAGTACTTC
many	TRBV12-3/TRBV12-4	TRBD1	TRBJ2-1	CASSPSGGSYNEQFF	TGTGCCAGCAGTCCCTCAGGGGGCTCCTACAATGAGCAGTTCTTC
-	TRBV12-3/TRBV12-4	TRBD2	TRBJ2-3	CASSSASGVSTDTQYF	TGTGCCAGCAGTTCGGCTAGCGGGGTTAGCACAGATACGCAGTATTTT
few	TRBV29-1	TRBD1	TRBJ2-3	CSLGQGNTDTQYF	TGCAGCTTAGGACAGGGTAACACAGATACGCAGTATTTT
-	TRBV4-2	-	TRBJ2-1	CASSQSGVTNEQFF	TGTGCCAGCAGCCAATCGGGAGTCACTAATGAGCAGTTCTTC
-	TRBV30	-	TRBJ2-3	CAWTSTTDTQYF	TGTGCCTGGACCTCTACCACAGATACGCAGTATTTT
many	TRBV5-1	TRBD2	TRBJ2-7	CASSSGTSGTSREQYF	TGCGCCAGCAGCTCTGGGACTAGCGGGACCTCTCGCGAGCAGTACTTC
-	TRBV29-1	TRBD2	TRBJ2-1	CSGGLVPNEQFF	TGCAGCGGAGGACTAGTCCCGAATGAGCAGTTCTTC
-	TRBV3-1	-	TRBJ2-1	CASSQGGRGQFF	TGTGCCAGCAGCCAAGGAGGGCGTGGGCAGTTCTTC
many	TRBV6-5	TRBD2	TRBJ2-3	CASKTSGRLGASDTQYF	TGTGCCAGCAAGACTAGCGGGAGATTAGGAGCCTCCGATACGCAGTATTTT
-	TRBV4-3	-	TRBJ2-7	CASSQETHYEQYF	TGCGCCAGCAGCCAAGAGACACACTACGAGCAGTACTTC
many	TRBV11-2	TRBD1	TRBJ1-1	CASSLDGTGGYNTEAFF	TGTGCCAGCAGCTTAGATGGGACAGGGGGATATAACACTGAAGCTTTCTTT
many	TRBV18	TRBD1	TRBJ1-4	CASSPGQSTNEKLFF	TGTGCCAGCTCACCGGGACAGTCAACTAATGAAAAACTGTTTTTT
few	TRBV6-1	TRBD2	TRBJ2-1	CASSELPSAGGHGYGHNEQFF	TGTGCCAGCAGTGAACTGCCCAGTGCGGGAGGACATGGATATGGGCACAATGAGCAGTTCTTC
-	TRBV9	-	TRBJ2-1	CASSSTSAQGANEQFF	TGTGCCAGCAGCTCCACCTCCGCACAGGGAGCCAATGAGCAGTTCTTC
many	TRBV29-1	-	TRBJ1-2	CSVRGSDYGDYGYTF	TGCAGCGTTCGCGGGTCGGATTATGGGGACTATGGCTACACCTTC
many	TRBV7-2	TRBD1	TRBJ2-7	CASSLGQGATYEQYF	TGTGCCAGCAGCTTAGGTCAGGGGGCCACCTACGAGCAGTACTTC
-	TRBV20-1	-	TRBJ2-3	CSACPVRGVSTDTQYF	TGCAGTGCTTGCCCAGTACGTGGGGTTAGCACAGATACGCAGTATTTT
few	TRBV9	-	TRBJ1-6	CASSPLGDYNSPLHF	TGTGCCAGCAGCCCACTGGGGGATTATAATTCACCCCTCCACTTT
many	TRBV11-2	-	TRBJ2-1	CASSLRGVAGRRTNEQFF	TGTGCCAGCAGCTTAAGGGGGGTCGCGGGAAGGCGGACCAATGAGCAGTTCTTC
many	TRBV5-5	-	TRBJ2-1	CASSSRIVASYNEQFF	TGTGCCAGCAGTTCTAGAATTGTGGCATCCTACAATGAGCAGTTCTTC
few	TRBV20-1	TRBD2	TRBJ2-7	CSAWLAGVGEQYF	TGCAGTGCTTGGCTAGCGGGAGTGGGGGAGCAGTACTTC
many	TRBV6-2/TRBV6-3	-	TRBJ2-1	CASRRRLSGSSYNEQFF	TGTGCCAGCAGGCGGAGATTGAGCGGTAGCTCCTACAATGAGCAGTTCTTC
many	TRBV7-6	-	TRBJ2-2	CASSLNYGELFF	TGTGCCAGCAGCCTGAACTACGGGGAGCTGTTTTTT
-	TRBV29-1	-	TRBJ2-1	CSVNALSRGRPNEQFF	TGCAGCGTAAACGCCCTCTCCCGGGGCCGCCCGAATGAGCAGTTCTTC
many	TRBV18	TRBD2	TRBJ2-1	CASSLAGVSDNEQFF	TGTGCCAGCTCACTAGCGGGAGTTTCCGACAATGAGCAGTTCTTC
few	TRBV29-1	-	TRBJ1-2	CSVMEGRTYGYTF	TGCAGCGTTATGGAGGGACGGACCTATGGCTACACCTTC
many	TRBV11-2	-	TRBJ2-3	CASQLRTDTQYF	TGTGCCAGCCAACTCCGCACAGATACGCAGTATTTT
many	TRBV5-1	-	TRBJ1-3	CASSSHPGNTIYF	TGCGCCAGCAGCTCCCATCCAGGAAACACCATATATTTT